This TCR beta chain was identified in a study of blood T cell repertoires in COVID-19. Per the study methods: Nucleated cell counts were estimated from reference gene primer amplification. Assay used: immunoSEQ multiplex PCR; TCRdb lists only in-frame clones, some missing. The V and J calls and clone size come from that table; D and trimming were worked out from the DNA. Here the sample spans 150,000 to 200,000 clones, around nine tenths being singletons. The CDR3 length is 15 residues. The germline CDR1 and CDR2 sequences are MDHEN and SYDVKM. The ends lost 5 bases at V and 1 base at J; junction bases unmatched: 3. Patients at the Seattle site were enrolled during active infection and followed longitudinally.

J is TRBJ2-5 and V is TRBV28, with 11 bases fitting TRBD1. This TCR was sampled from a woman aged 70-85 years with COVID-19, enrolled during active disease. Sequenced material: peripheral blood. Written as DNA, the CDR3 is TGTGCCAGCAGTCCGGGACAGGGGGGCCAAGAGACCCAGTACTTC. This gives the protein CASSPGQGGQETQYF.